One and the same sample provided the 23 T cell receptor beta chains below, sequenced in a study of blood T cell repertoires in COVID-19. The table came from immunoSEQ multiplex PCR; TCRdb's copy has only in-frame clones and leaves some out. The data hold about 330,000 clones, with about 84% observed a single time. The sequenced sample was peripheral blood. These receptors came from a woman aged 50 to 60 with acute or convalescent COVID-19.

The chain has TRBV24-1 and TRBJ2-1; D gene uncertain. This CDR3 has 16 amino acids. Trimming pared 4 bases from V and 2 bases from J, leaving 14 bases between. CDR1 and CDR2 from the germline V gene are KGHDR and SFDVKD. CDR3: CATSENRQNAYNEQFF. DNA for the CDR3: TGTGCCACCAGTGAAAACCGCCAGAATGCCTACAATGAGCAGTTCTTC.

The rearrangement joins TRBV7-3 to TRBJ1-6; D ambiguous. V was shortened by 1 base and J by 10 bases, with 8 bases between the two germline ends. The V gene's germline CDR1 is SGHTA and CDR2 FQGTGA. CDR3 length: 13 amino acids. CDR3 region: CASSLIPRSPLHF. CDR3 nucleotides: TGTGCCAGCAGCTTAATCCCCCGGTCACCCCTCCACTTT.

The rearrangement uses TRBV5-1 and TRBJ1-4, with D maybe TRBD1 (5 bases). Trimming took off 6 bases at V and 7 bases at J, with 19 bases between the two ends. The CDR3 sequence is 15 residues long. Germline V gene data show CDR1 as SGHRS and CDR2 as YFSETQ. CDR3 nucleotides: TGCGCCAGCAAAACCTCCGGGACTCAGGGTGAAAAACTGTTTTTT. It encodes CASKTSGTQGEKLFF.

This sequence joins TRBV24-1 and TRBJ1-1, with 8 bases matching TRBD1. Germline loops: CDR1 KGHDR, CDR2 SFDVKD. This CDR3 comprises 14 residues. J gave up 14 bases and V 0 bases, and 10 bases lay outside the gene matches. The CDR3 DNA follows: TGTGCCACCAGTGATTTGGACAGGGGCCCCCTCTTGTTCTTT. It specifies CATSDLDRGPLLFF.

V and J are TRBV3-1 (or the pseudogene TRBV3-2) and TRBJ2-3; 7 bases are a match to TRBD2. J was trimmed by 2 bases and V by 4 bases; bases with no gene match: 9. The V gene's germline CDR1 is LGHDT and CDR2 YNNKEL (reference sequence). This CDR3 contains 16 residues. CDR3: CASSRLEREDTDTQYF. CDR3 bases: TGTGCCAGCAGCCGGCTTGAACGGGAGGACACAGATACGCAGTATTTT.

This clone was counted a few times. The V call is TRBV2, the J call TRBJ2-7; TRBD2 matches at 7 bases. This CDR3 is built from 15 residues. CDR1 is SNHLY and CDR2 is FYNNEI in the germline V gene. Trimming removed 6 bases from V and 3 bases from J; junction bases left unmatched: 11. Here the CDR3 reads CASRTDGGRIYEQYF. CDR3 in DNA: TGTGCCAGCAGGACCGACGGGGGGAGGATCTACGAGCAGTACTTC.

The rearrangement joins TRBV19 to TRBJ1-5; 7 nucleotides align to TRBD1. The CDR3 covers 16 residues. Germline-derived CDR1 and CDR2 are LNHDA and SQIVND (reference sequence). Trimming took 5 bases from V and 1 from J; bases not matched to a gene: 8. The CDR3 is CASSDRAVSSNQPQHF. Written as DNA, the CDR3 is TGTGCCAGTAGTGACAGGGCAGTAAGCAGCAATCAGCCCCAGCATTTT.

The chain has TRBV18 and TRBJ1-6; tentative D call: TRBD1 (6 bases). Germline V gene data show CDR1 as KGHSH and CDR2 as LQKENI. Trimming left V 5 bases short and J 6 bases short, with 8 bases between. The CDR3 sequence is 13 residues long. The CDR3 bases are TGTGCCAGCTCATCAGGGGCTAATTCACCCCTCCACTTT. Translation gives CASSSGANSPLHF.

This sequence joins TRBV6-4 and TRBJ2-1, with 8 positions matching TRBD2. The germline V gene has CDR1 MRHNA and CDR2 SNTAGT. The length of the CDR3 is 16 residues. Trimming cost V 8 bases and J 8 bases; bases outside gene matches: 17. In nucleotides, the CDR3 is TGTGCCAGCCTCGTGGGTCCGGGAGGGCCGGGGGATGAGCAGTTCTTC. As protein: CASLVGPGGPGDEQFF.

V is TRBV18 and J is TRBJ1-4; possible D gene TRBD1, 5 bases. The length of the CDR3 is 15 residues. The ends were cut back, 0 bases at V and 4 bases at J, with 9 bases in the middle. The germline V gene has CDR1 KGHSH and CDR2 LQKENI. In nucleotides, the CDR3 is TGTGCCAGCTCACCACCGAGACAGCTTAATGAAAAACTGTTTTTT. Its translation: CASSPPRQLNEKLFF.

The V and J genes are TRBV28 and TRBJ2-7, with 7 bases lining up with TRBD1. V was pared by 2 bases and J by 2 bases, with 18 bases of the junction left unmatched. There are 19 residues in the CDR3. Germline loops: CDR1 MDHEN, CDR2 SYDVKM. CDR3 sequence reads: CASSLSGTVPNTLPYEQYF. The CDR3 DNA follows: TGTGCCAGCAGTTTAAGTGGGACAGTACCAAACACCCTCCCCTACGAGCAGTACTTC.

The chain employs TRBV5-1 and TRBJ2-6; no reliable D call. V shed 4 bases and J shed 0 bases, with 8 bases lying between them. The V gene's germline CDR1 is SGHRS and CDR2 YFSETQ. The CDR3 has 15 residues. CDR3 DNA: TGCGCCAGCAGCCCGCGGAGCTCTGGGGCCAACGTCCTGACTTTC. This translates into CASSPRSSGANVLTF.

The gene calls are TRBV27 and TRBJ2-2; TRBD1 agrees at 8 bases. The J segment lost 6 bases and the V segment lost 1 base, leaving 13 bases of the junction unmatched. The germline CDR1 and CDR2 sequences are MNHEY and SMNVEV (reference sequence). The CDR3 loop spans 18 amino acids. DNA for the CDR3: TGTGCCAGCAGTTTATACGCCCCCAGGGGGCTCTTTCCCGGGGAGCTGTTTTTT. Translated, it gives CASSLYAPRGLFPGELFF.

The rearrangement links TRBV3-1 (or the pseudogene TRBV3-2) to TRBJ2-3; D is unclear. Trimming removed 9 bases at V and 3 bases at J, with 16 bases between. The CDR3 is 14 residues long. From germline, CDR1 is LGHDT and CDR2 YNNKEL (reference sequence). Here the CDR3 DNA reads TGTGCCAGTGGGTTTCTAGAGGCGACAGATACGCAGTATTTT. This sequence encodes CASGFLEATDTQYF.

The V and J genes are TRBV27 and TRBJ2-1, with 10 bases fitting TRBD2. CDR3 length: 14 residues. Germline CDR1 MNHEY, CDR2 SMNVEV (reference sequence). Trimming cost V 5 bases and J 8 bases; bases outside gene matches: 6. In nucleotides, the CDR3 is TGTGCCAGCAGTAAAGCGGGAGGGCAGGATGAGCAGTTCTTC. It specifies CASSKAGGQDEQFF.

V gene TRBV5-1 combines with J gene TRBJ2-7; 13 positions agree with TRBD2. In germline, CDR1 is SGHRS, CDR2 YFSETQ. This CDR3 has 15 residues. V dropped 4 bases and J dropped 4; count of bases not matched to a gene: 5. As DNA, the CDR3 is TGCGCCAGCAGCCGCTCACTAGCGGGAGGGTACGAGCAGTACTTC. Translated, it gives CASSRSLAGGYEQYF.

The chain is built from TRBV6-5 and TRBJ1-4, with TRBD1 as a possible D gene (5 bases). Trimming took off 5 bases at V and 8 bases at J, with 15 bases between the two ends. CDR1 is MNHEY and CDR2 is SVGAGI in the germline V gene. The CDR3 contains 14 residues. The CDR3 coding sequence is TGTGCCAGCAGTCGAAGGGGAGGCCCCGAAAAACTGTTTTTT. Its protein is CASSRRGGPEKLFF.

The chain uses TRBV6-5 and TRBJ1-6, with D hard to call. This CDR3 has 15 residues. The germline gives CDR1 MNHEY, CDR2 SVGAGI. V was trimmed by 6 bases and J by 7 bases, leaving 16 bases between them. The DNA of the CDR3 is TGTGCCAGCAGCCGGGGTGGAACAGTCAATTCACCCCTCCACTTT. The encoded protein is CASSRGGTVNSPLHF.

The gene calls are TRBV6-6 and TRBJ1-5, with 7 nucleotides matching TRBD1. Germline V lookup: CDR1 MNHNY, CDR2 SVGAGI (reference sequence). The CDR3 has 16 residues. J gave up 4 bases and V 6 bases, and 12 bases lay outside the gene matches. The CDR3 sequence is CASRTIRDRLNQPQHF. The CDR3 nucleotides are TGTGCCAGCAGGACCATCCGGGACAGACTAAATCAGCCCCAGCATTTT.

The rearrangement joins TRBV7-9 to TRBJ2-5; 10 bases are shared with TRBD2. CDR1 is SEHNR, CDR2 FQNEAQ, per germline (reference sequence). CDR3 size: 17 residues. The ends lost 6 bases at V and 3 bases at J; junction bases unmatched: 13. The CDR3 bases are TGTGCCAGCAGGCCAGGGGTGACTAGCGGGTCTAAAGAGACCCAGTACTTC. Translation: CASRPGVTSGSKETQYF.

The chain couples TRBV12-3 or TRBV12-4 to TRBJ2-3, with a weak D call TRBD1 (6 bases). The germline V and J ends were trimmed by 5 bases and 6 bases, with 9 bases remaining between them. The CDR3 totals 12 residues. The chain's CDR3 is CASSPRGDTQYF. The CDR3 bases are TGTGCCAGCAGTCCAAGGGGGGATACGCAGTATTTT.

V is TRBV7-2 and J is TRBJ2-5, with TRBD2 matching over 11 bases. Germline-derived CDR1 and CDR2 are SGHTA and FQGNSA. The V gene end was trimmed by 5 bases and the J gene end by 8 bases; junction bases not matched to a gene: 7. This CDR3 region has 14 residues. The CDR3 protein is CASSTLAGEGTQYF. DNA for the CDR3: TGTGCCAGCAGCACACTAGCGGGAGAGGGAACCCAGTACTTC. Using reference TRBV7-2 and TRBJ2-5 for the parts outside the CDR3, the full variable domain is GAGVSQSPSNKVTEKGKDVELRCDPISGHTALYWYRQSLGQGLEFLIYFQGNSAPDKSGLPSDRFSAERTGGSVSTLTIQRTQQEDSAVYLCASSTLAGEGTQYFGPGTRLLVL.

V usage is TRBV6-5 and J usage is TRBJ1-4; no firm D call. V lost 9 bases, J lost 4 bases, and 12 bases lay in between. The CDR3 sequence is 13 residues long. Germline loops: CDR1 MNHEY, CDR2 SVGAGI. DNA of the CDR3: TGTGCCAGTTCTGGGCAACTTAATGAAAAACTGTTTTTT. Its translation is CASSGQLNEKLFF.